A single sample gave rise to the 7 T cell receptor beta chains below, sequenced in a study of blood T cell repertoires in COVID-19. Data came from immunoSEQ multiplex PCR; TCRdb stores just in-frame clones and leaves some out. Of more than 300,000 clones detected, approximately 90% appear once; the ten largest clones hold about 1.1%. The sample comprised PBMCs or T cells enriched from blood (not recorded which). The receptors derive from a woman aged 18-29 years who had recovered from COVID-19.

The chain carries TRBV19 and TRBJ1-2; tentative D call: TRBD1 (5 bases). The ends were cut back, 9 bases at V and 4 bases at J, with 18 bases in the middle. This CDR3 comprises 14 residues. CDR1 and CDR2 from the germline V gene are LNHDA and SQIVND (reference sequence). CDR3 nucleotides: TGTGCCAGCAGACACCCGACAGAAGTCTATGGCTACACCTTC. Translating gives CASRHPTEVYGYTF. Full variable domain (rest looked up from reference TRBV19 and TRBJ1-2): DGGITQSPKYLFRKEGQNVTLSCEQNLNHDAMYWYRQDPGQGLRLIYYSQIVNDFQKGDIAEGYSVSREKKESFPLTVTSAQKNPTAFYLCASRHPTEVYGYTFGSGTRLTVV.

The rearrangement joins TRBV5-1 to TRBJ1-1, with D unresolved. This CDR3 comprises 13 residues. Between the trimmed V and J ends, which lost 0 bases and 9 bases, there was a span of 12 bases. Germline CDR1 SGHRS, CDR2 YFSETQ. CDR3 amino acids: CASSLAGEGQAFF. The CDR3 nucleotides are TGCGCCAGCAGCTTGGCCGGGGAGGGCCAAGCTTTCTTT. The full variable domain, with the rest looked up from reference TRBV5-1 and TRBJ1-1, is KAGVTQTPRYLIKTRGQQVTLSCSPISGHRSVSWYQQTPGQGLQFLFEYFSETQRNKGNFPGRFSGRQFSNSRSEMNVSTLELGDSALYLCASSLAGEGQAFFGQGTRLTVV.

In nucleotides, the CDR3 is TGTGCCTGGAGTGTTAGAAGGGAGCTGTTTTTT. Translating it yields CAWSVRRELFF. The chain is built from TRBV30 and TRBJ2-2, with D uncertain. The CDR3 contains 11 residues. The ends were cut back, 0 bases at V and 9 bases at J, with 5 bases in the middle. Germline CDR1 reads GTSNPN; CDR2 reads SVGIG (reference sequence).

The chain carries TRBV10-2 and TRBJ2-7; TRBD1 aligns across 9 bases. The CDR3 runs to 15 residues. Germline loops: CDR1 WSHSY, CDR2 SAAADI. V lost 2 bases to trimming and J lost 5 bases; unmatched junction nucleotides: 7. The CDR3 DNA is TGCGCCAGCAGTGAGGGGGACAGGGTGGCGAACGAGCAGTACTTC. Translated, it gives CASSEGDRVANEQYF.

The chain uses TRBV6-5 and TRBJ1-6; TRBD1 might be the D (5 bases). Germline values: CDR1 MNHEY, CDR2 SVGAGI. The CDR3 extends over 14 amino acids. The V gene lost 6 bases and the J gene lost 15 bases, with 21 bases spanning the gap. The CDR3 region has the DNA TGTGCCAGCAGAGGCGGGACCCCAATAAAGGACCTCCACTTT. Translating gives CASRGGTPIKDLHF.

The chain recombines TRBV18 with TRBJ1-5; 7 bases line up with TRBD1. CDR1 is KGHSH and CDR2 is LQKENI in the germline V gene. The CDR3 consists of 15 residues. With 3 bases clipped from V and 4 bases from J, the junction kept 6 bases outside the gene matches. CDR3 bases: TGTGCCAGCTCACCCGACAGGGTAGGTAATCAGCCCCAGCATTTT. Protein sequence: CASSPDRVGNQPQHF.

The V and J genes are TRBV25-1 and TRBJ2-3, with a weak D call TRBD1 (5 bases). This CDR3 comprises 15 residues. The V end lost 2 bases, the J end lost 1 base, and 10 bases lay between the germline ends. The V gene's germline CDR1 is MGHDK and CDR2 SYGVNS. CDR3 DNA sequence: TGTGCCAGCAGTGAAAACAGGTTAGGCACAGATACGCAGTATTTT. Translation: CASSENRLGTDTQYF.